This TCR beta chain was identified during a study of monozygotic twins with cystic fibrosis. General study findings and limits: The repertoire was suggested to be naive-dominated, clonality median around 0.01. Monozygotic CF twin pairs shared significantly more nucleotide-identical clonotypes than unrelated CF individuals did. J usage was most co-twin-similar in 8 of 16 pairs, V in 13.

Assay: immunoSEQ multiplex PCR; the TCRdb copy retains only in-frame clones and omits some. The sample has 30,000 to 40,000 clones, approximately 96% seen once. Comments on this clone: As yet, its antigen is unknown.

Specimen: blood. This TCR was sampled from a girl aged 2 to 10 with cystic fibrosis.

In nucleotides, the CDR3 is TGTGCCAGTAGTACAGAAGGTCCGAATTCACCCCTCCACTTT. Protein: CASSTEGPNSPLHF. The chain uses TRBV19 and TRBJ1-6; D remains unclear. Germline CDR1 reads LNHDA; CDR2 reads SQIVND (reference sequence). There are 14 residues in the CDR3. V dropped 4 bases and J dropped 7 bases, with 11 bases sitting between them. Full variable domain (remainder filled in from reference TRBV19 and TRBJ1-6): DGGITQSPKYLFRKEGQNVTLSCEQNLNHDAMYWYRQDPGQGLRLIYYSQIVNDFQKGDIAEGYSVSREKKESFPLTVTSAQKNPTAFYLCASSTEGPNSPLHFGNGTRLTVT.